This entry lists 3 T cell receptor beta chains sequenced from one sample in a study of blood T cell repertoires in COVID-19. Produced via immunoSEQ multiplex PCR; TCRdb's table is partial and in-frame only. The sample yields 150,000 to 200,000 clones, around 84% seen once. Sequencing was performed on PBMCs or T cells enriched from blood (not recorded which). The origin of the receptors is a middle-aged man who had recovered from COVID-19.

The count of this clone is one. V is TRBV5-4 and J is TRBJ1-2, with D hard to call. V was clipped by 0 bases and J by 4 bases, with 13 bases between them. The germline V gene has CDR1 SGHNT and CDR2 YYREEE (reference sequence). This CDR3 is 15 amino acids long. The CDR3 DNA reads as TGTGCCAGCAGCTTGGCGGTCAGCGAACCCTATGGCTACACCTTC. This encodes CASSLAVSEPYGYTF.

For the CDR3, the DNA is TGTGCCAGCAGACGTACAGGGGGCACTGAAGCTTTCTTT. This codes for CASRRTGGTEAFF. The chain joins TRBV2 to TRBJ1-1, with TRBD1 matching 8 bases. Looked up from germline, CDR1 is SNHLY and CDR2 is FYNNEI. This CDR3 region has 13 residues. V shed 6 bases and J 4 bases; nucleotides not matched to a gene: 4.

This clone came up a few times. The rearrangement joins TRBV9 to TRBJ1-4, with a possible D match to TRBD1 (5 bases). CDR3 length: 15 amino acids. V lost 0 bases, J lost 4 bases, and 10 bases lay in between. The V gene's germline CDR1 is SGDLS and CDR2 YYNGEE. The CDR3 coding sequence is TGTGCCAGCAGCGTAGAAGCAGGGTATAATGAAAAACTGTTTTTT. Its translation is CASSVEAGYNEKLFF.